This T cell receptor (beta chain) is drawn from a study of beta chain features in type 1 diabetes. The isolated RNA, all of it, was reverse transcribed, so expressed TCRB transcripts were what got sequenced. Profiling relied on immunoSEQ multiplex PCR, and the TCRdb table lists in-frame clones only, not all of them. Among about 650,000 clones listed, over 10% were seen once. The CDR3 loop spans 13 amino acids. Per germline, CDR1 ENHRY and CDR2 SYGVKD. The trim removed 9 bases at V and 2 bases at J, leaving 4 bases unmatched. General observations from the study: For type 1 diabetes patients, VDJ junctions showed fewer insertions and more deletions. HLA effects on TCRB rearrangement stayed unresolved here. TCRB CDR3 length was moderately but significantly reduced in all four CD4+ subsets of Type 1 diabetes patients.

CD4+ cells of the naive, central memory, regulatory and stem cell-like memory types were sorted via CD45RO/CCR7/CD25/CD127/CD95/CD27. The purity of all sorted populations exceeded 98%. Details on this clone: Antigen: not known.

Sequenced input: naive CD4+ T cells from blood. This clonotype was obtained from a man aged 30-40 years with type 1 diabetes. The chain links TRBV10-3 to TRBJ1-5, with 7 bases identical to TRBD1. Here the CDR3 reads CAIGQEGNQPQHF. CDR3 DNA sequence: TGTGCCATAGGACAGGAGGGCAATCAGCCCCAGCATTTT.